The rows below give T cell receptor beta chains drawn from one sample of a study of low-dose radiotherapy and immunotherapy resistance in tumors. TCRdb reanalysed the reads using MiXCR and keeps one entry per CDR3 protein. The sample includes approximately 89,000 distinct CDR3 sequences, approximately 20% seen only once; the top ten take around 6.3%. Specimen: PBMCs, collected before treatment. These receptors were collected from a male donor with prostate cancer. Each CDR3 is given with its conserved first and last residue. Each record gives: V gene, J gene, clone size, D gene, CDR3 protein, CDR3 DNA. D genes are given only for firm matches. Expanded clones are given a class, and other clones once, few, many or no size at all.

>TRBV6-5|TRBJ2-3|many|-
CASSYSSGVSDTQYF
TGTGCCAGCAGTTACTCGTCGGGAGTAAGCGATACGCAGTATTTT
>TRBV12-3/TRBV12-4|TRBJ1-1|-|TRBD1
CASRLDRDHTEAFF
TGTGCCAGCAGGCTTGACAGGGATCACACTGAAGCTTTCTTT
>TRBV18|TRBJ2-3|once|TRBD2
CASSPTSDRTDTQYF
TGTGCCAGCTCACCGACTAGCGATCGCACAGATACGCAGTATTTT
>TRBV18|TRBJ2-5|many|-
CASSPLGVQETQYF
TGTGCCAGCTCACCATTGGGGGTCCAAGAGACCCAGTACTTC
>TRBV4-2|TRBJ2-5|many|TRBD1
CASSQGTGGETQYF
TGTGCCAGCAGCCAAGGGACAGGGGGAGAGACCCAGTACTTC
>TRBV29-1|TRBJ2-5|many|-
CSALGVAETQYF
TGCAGCGCGCTCGGGGTCGCAGAGACCCAGTACTTC
>TRBV2|TRBJ1-1|many|-
CASKRAADPNTEAFF
TGTGCCAGCAAAAGGGCGGCAGACCCGAACACTGAAGCTTTCTTT
>TRBV5-6|TRBJ2-2|-|-
CASSLDGRNTGELFF
TGTGCCAGCAGCTTGGACGGGAGAAACACCGGGGAGCTGTTTTTT
>TRBV20-1|TRBJ2-4|many|-
CSGQLGGGATNIQYF
TGCAGTGGCCAATTAGGCGGCGGGGCAACGAACATTCAGTACTTC
>TRBV7-9|TRBJ2-2|many|-
CASSGPRGPGELFF
TGTGCCAGCAGCGGACCTCGGGGGCCCGGGGAGCTGTTTTTT
>TRBV3-1|TRBJ2-7|few|-
CASSQGIYEQYF
TGTGCCAGCAGCCAAGGGATCTACGAGCAGTACTTC
>TRBV2|TRBJ2-7|many|TRBD2
CASSERLAVSYEQYF
TGTGCCAGCAGTGAAAGACTAGCGGTATCCTACGAGCAGTACTTC
>TRBV12-5|TRBJ2-3|many|-
CASGLVLPTDTQYF
TGTGCTAGTGGTTTGGTACTTCCCACAGATACGCAGTATTTT
>TRBV13|TRBJ2-7|many|-
CASSLKSGYSGFDEQYF
TGTGCCAGCAGCTTAAAGTCCGGGTACAGCGGGTTCGACGAGCAGTACTTC
>TRBV13|TRBJ1-5|many|-
CASSLRSGQPQHF
TGTGCCAGCAGCTTAAGGTCGGGGCAGCCCCAGCATTTT
>TRBV10-3|TRBJ2-3|many|TRBD2
CAISVETSPTDTQYF
TGTGCCATCAGTGTGGAGACTAGCCCCACAGATACGCAGTATTTT
>TRBV29-1|TRBJ1-1|many|TRBD1
CSIQRTGVNTEAFF
TGCAGCATACAAAGGACAGGGGTGAACACTGAAGCTTTCTTT
>TRBV19|TRBJ1-2|many|TRBD1
CASSFQTGSKYGYTF
TGTGCCAGTAGTTTTCAGACAGGGAGCAAGTATGGCTACACCTTC
>TRBV20-1|TRBJ1-4|many|TRBD1
CSAGQGVREKLFF
TGCAGTGCTGGACAGGGGGTTCGGGAAAAACTGTTTTTT
>TRBV11-2|TRBJ2-7|many|-
CASSGSETYEQYF
TGTGCCAGCAGCGGGAGCGAGACCTACGAGCAGTACTTC